These 23 T cell receptor beta chains came from one sample sequenced in a study of T-cell memory formation after mild COVID-19. Each CDR3 protein gets one entry after TCRdb re-called the 5' RACE reads with MiXCR. This sample has 350,000 or so distinct CDR3 sequences, with 20% to 25% found just once. The specimen sequenced was PBMCs or a T cell subset sorted from them (not recorded which). The receptor source for this set is an adult woman who had mild COVID-19 (a few samples of this study predate the infection). Cell type and time point are not known.

This clonotype was counted between two and nine times. CDR3 in amino acids: CASSSRRETEAFF. The CDR3 DNA is TGTGCCAGCAGCTCCCGGAGAGAGACTGAAGCTTTCTTT. The chain has TRBV7-3 and TRBJ1-1, with no clear D. This CDR3 is built from 13 residues. CDR1 SGHTA and CDR2 FQGTGA come from the germline V gene. Trimming removed 4 bases at V and 5 bases at J, with 11 bases between.

The J gene is TRBJ1-1, the V gene TRBV6-1, with TRBD1 matching over 8 bases. Germline V gene sequence: CDR1 MNHNS, CDR2 SASEGT. V was pared by 6 bases and J by 6 bases, with 9 bases of the junction left unmatched. The CDR3 is made up of 14 amino acids. The DNA for the CDR3 is TGTGCCAGCAGAGCTGACAGGGGTCACGCTGAAGCTTTCTTT. Its translation is CASRADRGHAEAFF.

CDR3 nucleotides: TGTGCCAGCAGTTACGGCGCGGGAGTTATAGATACGCAGTATTTT. Amino acid sequence: CASSYGAGVIDTQYF. The chain carries TRBV6-6 and TRBJ2-3; 7 bases are a match to TRBD2. This CDR3 has 15 amino acids. V was clipped by 2 bases and J by 5 bases; unmatched bases: 7. CDR1 and CDR2 (germline): MNHNY, SVGAGI (reference sequence).

This clonotype was found many times. This chain uses TRBV7-2 with TRBJ1-1; D is unclear. The CDR3 loop spans 13 amino acids. V dropped 3 bases and J dropped 6 bases, with 11 bases sitting between them. Germline lookup yields CDR1 SGHTA and CDR2 FQGNSA. The CDR3, as DNA: TGTGCCAGCAGCTTCTCCCGGGCCGCTGAAGCTTTCTTT. As protein: CASSFSRAAEAFF. The variable domain in full, with the rest retrieved from reference TRBV7-2 and TRBJ1-1, is GAGVSQSPSNKVTEKGKDVELRCDPISGHTALYWYRQSLGQGLEFLIYFQGNSAPDKSGLPSDRFSAERTGGSVSTLTIQRTQQEDSAVYLCASSFSRAAEAFFGQGTRLTVV.

This clonotype occurred a few times. The chain uses TRBV20-1 and TRBJ2-1; D ambiguous. Germline values: CDR1 DFQATT, CDR2 SNEGSKA (reference sequence). V was pared by 0 bases and J by 4 bases, with 13 bases between. The CDR3 is 15 amino acids. The DNA of the CDR3 is TGCAGTGCTAGAGATCCCGGCAGAGTGTACAATGAGCAGTTCTTC. This translates into CSARDPGRVYNEQFF.

This clonotype was detected ten times or more. This chain joins TRBV12-3 or TRBV12-4 and TRBJ2-2; D ambiguous. The CDR3 is made up of 11 amino acids. V shed 3 bases and J shed 6 bases, with 2 bases lying between them. CDR3 loop: CASSFPGELFF. The CDR3 nucleotides are TGTGCCAGCAGTTTTCCCGGGGAGCTGTTTTTT.

The chain links TRBV24-1 to TRBJ1-2, with a possible D match to TRBD1 (5 bases). Looked up from germline, CDR1 is KGHDR and CDR2 is SFDVKD. The CDR3 length is 14 residues. Trimming stripped 7 bases from V and 6 bases from J, with 17 bases between. The CDR3 bases are TGTGCCACCAGCGAATCGGGGGAGGTCCATGGCTACACCTTC. The encoded protein is CATSESGEVHGYTF.

The chain combines TRBV5-1 with TRBJ2-2; D gene ambiguous. V shed 1 base and J shed 10 bases, with 11 bases lying between them. Germline V gene data show CDR1 as SGHRS and CDR2 as YFSETQ. The CDR3 is made up of 13 amino acids. CDR3 in DNA: TGCGCCAGCAGCTTGACCCGCTTCGCGGAGCTGTTTTTT. This sequence encodes CASSLTRFAELFF.

The rearrangement links TRBV12-3 or TRBV12-4 to TRBJ2-7, with TRBD1 matching 7 bases. Trimming took 0 bases from V and 2 from J; bases not matched to a gene: 19. CDR3 length: 20 residues. This CDR3 is CASSLALRGTALSLTYEQYF. DNA of the CDR3: TGTGCCAGCAGTTTAGCGCTAAGGGGGACAGCTCTCTCTTTAACCTACGAGCAGTACTTC.

The chain links TRBV12-3 or TRBV12-4 to TRBJ1-1, with a weak D call TRBD1 (6 bases). The germline V and J ends were trimmed by 5 bases and 11 bases, with 18 bases remaining between them. The CDR3 is 13 residues long. CDR3 in DNA: TGTGCCAGCAGTCCCAAGGGGGTAGGTGAGGCTTTCTTT. Protein: CASSPKGVGEAFF.

With respect to this clonotype: This may come from a read error, since a much larger clone is one base off. This rearrangement joins TRBV11-3 to TRBJ2-3; D ambiguous. The CDR3 runs 13 residues. The V gene's germline CDR1 is SGHNT and CDR2 YENEEA. The CDR3 spells CACSYTAGDTQYF. The DNA of the CDR3 is TGTGCCTGCAGCTACACCGCCGGAGATACGCAGTATTTT.

This clonotype has more than one count but fewer than ten. A read error may account for a junction end that differs from germline. The V call is TRBV11-2, the J call TRBJ2-2; D not resolved. CDR3 size: 15 residues. The germline V gene has CDR1 SGHAT and CDR2 FQNNGV. The CDR3 sequence: CVSRGGSSYTGELFF. The DNA for the CDR3 is TGTGTCAGCAGAGGCGGCTCCTCTTACACCGGGGAGCTGTTTTTT.

The rearrangement joins TRBV30 to TRBJ1-4; 10 bases line up with TRBD1. The germline V gene has CDR1 GTSNPN and CDR2 SVGIG (reference sequence). The CDR3 has 15 residues. Losses at the gene ends were 2 bases for V and 5 bases for J; bases not matched to a gene: 5. CDR3 residues: CAWSPDRGLNEKLFF. The CDR3, as DNA: TGTGCCTGGAGTCCCGACAGGGGGCTAAATGAAAAACTGTTTTTT. Complete variable domain (other parts from reference TRBV30 and TRBJ1-4): SQTIHQWPATLVQPVGSPLSLECTVEGTSNPNLYWYRQAAGRGLQLLFYSVGIGQISSEVPQNLSASRPQDRQFILSSKKLLLSDSGFYLCAWSPDRGLNEKLFFGSGTQLSVL.

This clonotype was counted at least ten times. This sequence joins TRBV27 and TRBJ1-4, with 10 bases aligning to TRBD1. The V gene end was trimmed by 3 bases and the J gene end by 10 bases; junction bases not matched to a gene: 8. Germline CDR1 is MNHEY and CDR2 is SMNVEV (reference sequence). The CDR3 totals 15 residues. The CDR3: CASSFQTGGVGKLFF. The CDR3 nucleotides are TGTGCCAGCAGTTTTCAGACAGGGGGCGTTGGAAAACTGTTTTTT.

This chain joins TRBV5-1 and TRBJ2-1; tentative D call: TRBD1 (7 bases). The CDR3 totals 13 residues. V gave up 4 bases and J gave up 5 bases, with 10 bases separating them. Germline CDR1 and CDR2: SGHRS and YFSETQ. The CDR3 reads CASSAGQNNEQFF. The CDR3 region has the DNA TGCGCCAGCAGCGCGGGACAGAACAATGAGCAGTTCTTC.

Written as DNA, the CDR3 is TGTGCCACCAGCGATACAGTGGGCAGGCCCCAGCATTTT. Amino acid sequence: CATSDTVGRPQHF. The chain is built from TRBV15 and TRBJ1-5; D unresolved. This CDR3 contains 13 residues. In germline, CDR1 is LNHNV, CDR2 YYDKDF (reference sequence). V lost 5 bases and J 9 bases, leaving 14 bases between the germline ends.

There are a few counts of this clonotype. The chain couples TRBV6-5 to TRBJ1-1, with D maybe TRBD1 (6 bases). Per germline, CDR1 MNHEY and CDR2 SVGAGI. Trimming removed 7 bases at V and 0 bases at J, with 12 bases between. This CDR3 has 14 residues. The CDR3 nucleotides are TGTGCCAGCACCAAGGGACACATGAACACTGAAGCTTTCTTT. It codes for CASTKGHMNTEAFF.

This clonotype was seen a handful of times. The chain has TRBV20-1 and TRBJ2-5; D is perhaps TRBD1 (6 bases). Germline V CDR1 and CDR2: DFQATT, SNEGSKA (reference sequence). The CDR3 is 14 residues long. Trimming left V 1 base short and J 5 bases short, with 14 bases between. The CDR3 DNA follows: TGCAGTGCTAGAGTGGCCAGGGGTATGGAGACCCAGTACTTC. Protein: CSARVARGMETQYF.

This clonotype has at least ten counts. The chain carries TRBV10-3 and TRBJ1-2; possibly TRBD1 for D (6 bases). The CDR3 is 14 residues long. Per germline, CDR1 ENHRY and CDR2 SYGVKD. The germline V and J ends were trimmed by 8 bases and 2 bases, with 15 bases remaining between them. CDR3 amino acids: CAIRPDRTNYGYTF. The CDR3 coding sequence is TGTGCCATCCGGCCCGACAGGACGAACTATGGCTACACCTTC.

This clonotype showed up just a few times. This sequence joins TRBV6-2 or TRBV6-3 and TRBJ1-6; D might be TRBD1 (5 bases). Per germline, CDR1 MNHEY and CDR2 SVGEGT. Trimming left V 4 bases short and J 9 bases short, with 13 bases between. This CDR3 is 14 amino acids long. The CDR3 DNA follows: TGTGCCAGCAGTTGGAACAGGCTTACTTCACCCCTCCACTTT. Translated, it gives CASSWNRLTSPLHF.

The chain carries TRBV6-6 and TRBJ2-5, with 10 bases fitting TRBD2. CDR3 size: 18 residues. V gave up 2 bases and J gave up 2 bases; unmatched junction bases: 11. The germline gives CDR1 MNHNY, CDR2 SVGAGI (reference sequence). This chain's CDR3 is CASSYVSGRAGGQETQYF. The DNA for the CDR3 is TGTGCCAGCAGTTACGTGAGCGGGAGGGCCGGGGGGCAAGAGACCCAGTACTTC.

The sample holds a few counts of this clonotype. The chain couples TRBV29-1 to TRBJ1-1; no clear D gene. V gave up 4 bases and J gave up 3 bases, with 9 bases separating them. The CDR3 runs to 12 residues. Looked up from germline, CDR1 is SQVTM and CDR2 is ANQGSEA. In DNA form, the CDR3 reads TGCAGCGTTGTACGTCGGGACACTGAAGCTTTCTTT. This sequence encodes CSVVRRDTEAFF.

The J gene is TRBJ2-2, the V gene TRBV9, with D perhaps TRBD1 or TRBD2 (5 bases each). Germline assignment: CDR1 SGDLS and CDR2 YYNGEE. The CDR3 sequence is 16 residues long. Trimming stripped 4 bases from V and 9 bases from J, with 22 bases between. The CDR3 DNA reads TGTGCCAGCAGCCTCGACCTAGCTCAGGGACGGAGGGAGCTGTTTTTT. It encodes CASSLDLAQGRRELFF. The variable domain in full, completed from reference TRBV9 and TRBJ2-2, reads DSGVTQTPKHLITATGQRVTLRCSPRSGDLSVYWYQQSLDQGLQFLIQYYNGEERAKGNILERFSAQQFPDLHSELNLSSLELGDSALYFCASSLDLAQGRRELFFGEGSRLTVL.